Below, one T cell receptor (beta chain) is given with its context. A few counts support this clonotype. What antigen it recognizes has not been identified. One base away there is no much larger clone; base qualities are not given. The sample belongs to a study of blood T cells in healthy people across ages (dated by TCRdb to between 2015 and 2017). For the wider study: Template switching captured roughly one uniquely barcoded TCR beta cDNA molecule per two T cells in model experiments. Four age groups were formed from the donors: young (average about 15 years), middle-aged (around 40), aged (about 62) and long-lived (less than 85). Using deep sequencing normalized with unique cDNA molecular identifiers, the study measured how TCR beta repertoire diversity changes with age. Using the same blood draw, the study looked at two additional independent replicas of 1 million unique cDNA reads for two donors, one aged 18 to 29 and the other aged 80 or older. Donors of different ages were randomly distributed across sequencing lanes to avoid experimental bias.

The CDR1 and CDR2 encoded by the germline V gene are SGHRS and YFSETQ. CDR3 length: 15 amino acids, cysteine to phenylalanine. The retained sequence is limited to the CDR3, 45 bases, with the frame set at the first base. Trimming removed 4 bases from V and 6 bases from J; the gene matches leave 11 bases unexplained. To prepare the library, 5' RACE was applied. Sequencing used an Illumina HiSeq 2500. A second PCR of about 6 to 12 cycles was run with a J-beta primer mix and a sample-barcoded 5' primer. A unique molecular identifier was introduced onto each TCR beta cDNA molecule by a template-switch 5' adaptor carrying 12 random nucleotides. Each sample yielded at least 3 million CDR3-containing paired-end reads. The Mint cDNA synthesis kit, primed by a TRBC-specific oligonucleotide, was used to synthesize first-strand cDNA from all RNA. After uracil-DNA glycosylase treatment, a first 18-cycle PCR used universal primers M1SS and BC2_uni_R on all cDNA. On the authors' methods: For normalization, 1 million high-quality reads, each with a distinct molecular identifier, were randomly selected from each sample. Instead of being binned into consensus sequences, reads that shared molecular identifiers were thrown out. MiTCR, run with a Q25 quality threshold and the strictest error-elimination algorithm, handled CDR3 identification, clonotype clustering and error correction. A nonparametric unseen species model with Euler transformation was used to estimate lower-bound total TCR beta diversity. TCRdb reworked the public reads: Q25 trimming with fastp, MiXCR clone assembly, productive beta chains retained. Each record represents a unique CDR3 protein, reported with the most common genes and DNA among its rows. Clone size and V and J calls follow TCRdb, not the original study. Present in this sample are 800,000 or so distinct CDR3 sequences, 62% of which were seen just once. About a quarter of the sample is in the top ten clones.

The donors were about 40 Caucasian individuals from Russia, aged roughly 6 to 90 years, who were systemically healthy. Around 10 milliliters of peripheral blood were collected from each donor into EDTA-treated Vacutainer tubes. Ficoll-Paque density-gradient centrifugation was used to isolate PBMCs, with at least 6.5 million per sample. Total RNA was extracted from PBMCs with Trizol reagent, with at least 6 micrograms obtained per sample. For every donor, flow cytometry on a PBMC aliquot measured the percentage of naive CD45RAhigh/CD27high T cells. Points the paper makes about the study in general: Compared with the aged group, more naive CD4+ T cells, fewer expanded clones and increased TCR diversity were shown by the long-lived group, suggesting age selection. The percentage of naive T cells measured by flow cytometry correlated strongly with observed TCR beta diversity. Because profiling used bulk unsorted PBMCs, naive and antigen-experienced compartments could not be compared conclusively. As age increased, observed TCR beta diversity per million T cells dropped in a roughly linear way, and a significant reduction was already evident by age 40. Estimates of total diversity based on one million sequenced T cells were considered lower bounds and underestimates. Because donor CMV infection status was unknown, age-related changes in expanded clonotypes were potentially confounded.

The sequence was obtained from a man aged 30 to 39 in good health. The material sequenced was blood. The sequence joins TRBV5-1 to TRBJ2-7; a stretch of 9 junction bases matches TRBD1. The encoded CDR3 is CASSREQGAPGEQYF. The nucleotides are TGCGCCAGCAGCCGTGAACAGGGGGCACCAGGCGAGCAGTACTTC.